What follows is one T cell receptor beta chain and its context. Its target antigen remains unknown. No per-base quality is available; no much larger clone lies one base away. This entry comes from a study of a mutant IDH1 vaccine in newly diagnosed glioma (dated by TCRdb to 2020 to 2023). For context, the study as a whole: In the chemotherapy-containing groups, vaccination started alongside temozolomide cycles, whereas in patients who had radiotherapy alone it started 4-6 weeks after radiotherapy. Of the approximately 30 treated patients, roughly 62% were male and 37.5% were female, and the mean age was about 40 years. Before enrollment, patients had received standard therapy of radiotherapy alone, temozolomide alone, or radiochemotherapy with temozolomide; most received the combination. Longitudinal TCRB deep sequencing was performed for approximately 24 treated patients wherever samples were available for exploratory analyses. Visit V12 was the week-35 safety follow-up and visit V13 was the week-47 end of study. Peripheral blood was collected at six visits: V03 (baseline), V05, V07, V10, V12 and V13. Broader findings and caveats from the paper: Changes in the top peripheral T cell clonotypes picked up by TCRB sequencing did not appear to be linked to pseudoprogression. According to the authors, sample limitations meant that analyses of patient blood samples could not be reproduced. Selection of PBMC samples for TCRB deep sequencing was based on availability. Across multiple MHC alleles, vaccine-induced immune responses were seen in just over 90% of patients.

Library construction relied on the immunoSEQ multiplex PCR assay. The hsTCRB Kit was used according to the manufacturer's protocol to amplify rearranged TCR beta chain sequences. Sequencing of TCRB libraries was carried out on an Illumina MiSeq. Concerning the study's data processing: The kit vendor's proprietary platform handled demultiplexing, trimming and gene mapping. The clones in this table, taken by TCRdb from immuneACCESS, are in-frame only. Not every clone is retained; where verified, under half of the shortfall comes from an unresolved V gene, and the cause of the rest is unknown. The V and J calls and clone size were taken over from that table, and D and trimming were inferred from the DNA. The sample records tens of thousands of clones, about 74% of which are singletons. The ten largest make up roughly 5% of the sample. In light of the paper, this sample's time point label describes: week 35, safety follow-up. Each vaccine dose was 300 ug of a 20-mer mutant IDH1 peptide in Montanide, given subcutaneously with topical imiquimod. Across visits V03 through V10, patients got a total of eight vaccinations, given in weeks 1, 3, 5, 7, 11, 15, 19 and 23. Donors had newly diagnosed WHO grade 3 or 4 IDH1-mutant astrocytomas with loss of nuclear ATRX. The samples were drawn from NOA16, a multicentre, single-arm, open-label phase I trial in Germany that tested a mutant IDH1 peptide vaccine in humans for the first time. Genomic DNA for TCRB sequencing was extracted from EDTA blood using the DNeasy Blood and Tissue Kit.

The CDR3 sequence holds 15 residues, the cysteine and phenylalanine included. Kept here is only the CDR3 DNA, which spans 45 bases and is read in frame from base 1. The germline V gene encodes CDR1 SQVTM and CDR2 ANQGSEA. Trimming costs V 4 bases and J 2 bases, and their ends lie 18 bases apart. The rearrangement joined TRBV29-1 to TRBJ2-7; perhaps TRBD1 is the D gene, with 6 bases matching. The sequence was collected from a man between 50 and 59 years old with glioma. This material consisted of PBMCs, taken from a glioma patient whose treatment included an IDH1 peptide vaccine. The CDR3 reads as follows: CSVGGGLDSPYEQYF. The DNA reads TGCAGCGTTGGGGGCGGGCTGGACAGCCCCTACGAGCAGTACTTC.